The rows below give T cell receptor beta chains drawn from one sample of a study of OX40 agonist ivuxolimab in advanced cancers. Only in-frame clones appear in the TCRdb table, and some are missing; sequencing was by immunoSEQ multiplex PCR. The sample shows almost 50,000 clones, approximately 86% of them seen only once. The sample in question was CD4+ or CD8+ T cells sorted from blood, obtained in a trial of the OX40 agonist ivuxolimab. The receptor source for this set is an adult with an advanced solid tumor such as melanoma, head and neck, liver or kidney cancer. Each CDR3 is given with its conserved first and last residue. The order of the fields is clone size, V gene, J gene, D gene, CDR3 protein, CDR3 DNA. The D gene is left open where the match is weak. Some rows mark clone size as missing; the rest say once, few, many or name a class of expanded clone.

clone_size: .
v_call: TRBV28
j_call: TRBJ1-5
d_call: TRBD1
cdr3_aa: CASSSLTGSNQPQHF
cdr3_nt: TGTGCCAGCAGTTCTCTGACAGGGTCCAATCAGCCCCAGCATTTT

clone_size: .
v_call: TRBV6-1
j_call: TRBJ1-4
d_call: .
cdr3_aa: CASSETGGTNEKLFF
cdr3_nt: TGTGCCAGCAGTGAAACGGGGGGAACTAATGAAAAACTGTTTTTT

clone_size: once
v_call: TRBV18
j_call: TRBJ2-7
d_call: .
cdr3_aa: CASSRSRVEEQYF
cdr3_nt: TGTGCCAGCTCAAGGTCTCGGGTTGAAGAGCAGTACTTC

clone_size: .
v_call: TRBV6-4
j_call: TRBJ2-7
d_call: .
cdr3_aa: CASSKLQTVEQYF
cdr3_nt: TGTGCCAGCAGCAAACTCCAGACAGTCGAGCAGTACTTC

clone_size: .
v_call: TRBV10-3
j_call: TRBJ1-5
d_call: TRBD1
cdr3_aa: CAATGGAGQPQHF
cdr3_nt: TGTGCCGCCACAGGGGGCGCGGGTCAGCCCCAGCATTTT

clone_size: once
v_call: TRBV6-5
j_call: TRBJ2-3
d_call: TRBD2
cdr3_aa: CASSYGTSGVTDTQYF
cdr3_nt: TGTGCCAGCAGTTACGGGACTAGCGGAGTCACAGATACGCAGTATTTT

clone_size: .
v_call: TRBV4-1
j_call: TRBJ2-7
d_call: .
cdr3_aa: CASSQEEGLSYEQYF
cdr3_nt: TGCGCCAGCAGCCAAGAGGAGGGACTCTCCTACGAGCAGTACTTC

clone_size: .
v_call: TRBV5-4
j_call: TRBJ1-1
d_call: TRBD1
cdr3_aa: CASSLPGQGYTEAFF
cdr3_nt: TGTGCCAGCAGCCTGCCGGGACAGGGGTACACTGAAGCTTTCTTT

clone_size: .
v_call: TRBV6-5
j_call: TRBJ1-3
d_call: .
cdr3_aa: CASSTDFSGNTIYF
cdr3_nt: TGTGCCAGCAGCACAGATTTCTCTGGAAACACCATATATTTT

clone_size: .
v_call: TRBV9
j_call: TRBJ2-3
d_call: .
cdr3_aa: CASSVAQVAPDTQYF
cdr3_nt: TGTGCCAGCAGCGTAGCTCAGGTAGCTCCAGATACGCAGTATTTT

clone_size: .
v_call: TRBV28
j_call: TRBJ2-7
d_call: TRBD1
cdr3_aa: CASSAGTGRSAQYF
cdr3_nt: TGTGCCAGCAGCGCCGGGACAGGGAGGTCGGCGCAGTACTTC

clone_size: once
v_call: TRBV7-3
j_call: TRBJ2-5
d_call: .
cdr3_aa: CASSLMSGAVETQYF
cdr3_nt: TGTGCCAGCAGCTTAATGTCAGGGGCAGTAGAGACCCAGTACTTC

clone_size: .
v_call: TRBV27
j_call: TRBJ1-1
d_call: TRBD1
cdr3_aa: CASTQDRGMNTEAFF
cdr3_nt: TGTGCCAGCACCCAGGACAGGGGCATGAACACTGAAGCTTTCTTT

clone_size: .
v_call: TRBV7-2
j_call: TRBJ2-2
d_call: TRBD2
cdr3_aa: CASVPPGGEGDTGELFF
cdr3_nt: TGTGCCAGCGTACCTCCTGGGGGGGAGGGCGACACCGGGGAGCTGTTTTTT

clone_size: .
v_call: TRBV25-1
j_call: TRBJ1-2
d_call: TRBD1
cdr3_aa: CASSELDRDYGYTF
cdr3_nt: TGTGCCAGCAGTGAACTTGACAGGGACTATGGCTACACCTTC

clone_size: .
v_call: TRBV4-1
j_call: TRBJ2-1
d_call: TRBD2
cdr3_aa: CASSQGPAGGRNEQFF
cdr3_nt: TGCGCCAGCAGCCAAGGGCCAGCGGGGGGGCGCAATGAGCAGTTCTTC

clone_size: .
v_call: TRBV2
j_call: TRBJ2-6
d_call: .
cdr3_aa: CAKQGSGANVLTF
cdr3_nt: TGTGCCAAGCAGGGCTCTGGGGCCAACGTCCTGACTTTC

clone_size: .
v_call: TRBV4-2
j_call: TRBJ2-3
d_call: .
cdr3_aa: CASSQGLAAGTDTQYF
cdr3_nt: TGTGCCAGCAGCCAGGGATTAGCGGCCGGCACAGATACGCAGTATTTT

clone_size: .
v_call: TRBV9
j_call: TRBJ2-2
d_call: .
cdr3_aa: CASSPRGVQTGELFF
cdr3_nt: TGTGCCAGCAGCCCCAGGGGGGTGCAAACCGGGGAGCTGTTTTTT

clone_size: .
v_call: TRBV30
j_call: TRBJ2-3
d_call: TRBD2
cdr3_aa: CAWSTSGEANTDTQYF
cdr3_nt: TGTGCCTGGAGTACTAGCGGGGAGGCTAACACAGATACGCAGTATTTT

clone_size: few
v_call: TRBV13
j_call: TRBJ1-1
d_call: .
cdr3_aa: CASSLSSNTEAFF
cdr3_nt: TGTGCCAGCAGCTTAAGTTCGAACACTGAAGCTTTCTTT

clone_size: .
v_call: TRBV4-3
j_call: TRBJ1-1
d_call: .
cdr3_aa: CASSQGPYTEAFF
cdr3_nt: TGCGCCAGCAGCCAAGGGCCTTACACTGAAGCTTTCTTT

clone_size: .
v_call: TRBV7-9
j_call: TRBJ2-5
d_call: .
cdr3_aa: CASSLGYNQETQYF
cdr3_nt: TGTGCCAGCAGCTTAGGTTATAACCAAGAGACCCAGTACTTC

clone_size: .
v_call: TRBV6-5
j_call: TRBJ1-2
d_call: .
cdr3_aa: CASLGSSLGYGYTF
cdr3_nt: TGTGCCAGTCTGGGTAGTTCGCTGGGATATGGCTACACCTTC

clone_size: .
v_call: TRBV28
j_call: TRBJ2-1
d_call: .
cdr3_aa: CASTQDGYNEQFF
cdr3_nt: TGTGCCAGCACCCAGGACGGGTACAATGAGCAGTTCTTC

clone_size: .
v_call: TRBV4-1
j_call: TRBJ1-6
d_call: .
cdr3_aa: CASSQFVGSYNSPLHF
cdr3_nt: TGCGCCAGCAGCCAATTTGTAGGTTCTTATAATTCACCCCTCCACTTT

clone_size: .
v_call: TRBV16
j_call: TRBJ2-1
d_call: TRBD2
cdr3_aa: CASSPGGSSYNEQFF
cdr3_nt: TGTGCCAGCAGCCCGGGGGGGAGCTCCTACAATGAGCAGTTCTTC

clone_size: .
v_call: TRBV6-5
j_call: TRBJ1-1
d_call: .
cdr3_aa: CASSYWATNTEAFF
cdr3_nt: TGTGCCAGCAGTTACTGGGCGACGAACACTGAAGCTTTCTTT

clone_size: once
v_call: TRBV10-2
j_call: TRBJ1-1
d_call: TRBD1
cdr3_aa: CASGVGQDLTEAFF
cdr3_nt: TGCGCCAGCGGGGTGGGACAGGACCTCACTGAAGCTTTCTTT